The sequence of this TCR beta chain was determined in a study of blood T cell repertoires in COVID-19. Background on the study: Whether acute or convalescent, the COVID-19 samples came from the United States, Italy and Spain. The cDNA or gDNA used as material had been derived from T cells, B-cell-depleted T cells, or PBMCs.

CDR3 length equals 13 residues. V lost 2 bases and J 4 bases, leaving 8 bases between the germline ends. Germline values: CDR1 MNHEY, CDR2 SVGAGI. In the original analysis: Cell counts per sample came from amplifying reference gene primers. Sequencing was performed with immunoSEQ multiplex PCR; in TCRdb, only in-frame clones are kept and a portion is missing. V and J calls and clone size follow that table, whereas D and trimming were derived from the DNA. The profile covers around 200,000 clones, with 84% appearing a single time and around 7% taken by the ten largest. The chain carries TRBV6-5 and TRBJ1-2; the D gene is possibly TRBD1 (5 bases). This sequence originates from a human donor in a cohort sampled during active COVID-19. The specimen sequenced was peripheral blood. CDR3 in amino acids: CASSYRQGYGYTF. CDR3 nucleotides: TGTGCCAGCAGTTACCGGCAGGGCTATGGCTACACCTTC.